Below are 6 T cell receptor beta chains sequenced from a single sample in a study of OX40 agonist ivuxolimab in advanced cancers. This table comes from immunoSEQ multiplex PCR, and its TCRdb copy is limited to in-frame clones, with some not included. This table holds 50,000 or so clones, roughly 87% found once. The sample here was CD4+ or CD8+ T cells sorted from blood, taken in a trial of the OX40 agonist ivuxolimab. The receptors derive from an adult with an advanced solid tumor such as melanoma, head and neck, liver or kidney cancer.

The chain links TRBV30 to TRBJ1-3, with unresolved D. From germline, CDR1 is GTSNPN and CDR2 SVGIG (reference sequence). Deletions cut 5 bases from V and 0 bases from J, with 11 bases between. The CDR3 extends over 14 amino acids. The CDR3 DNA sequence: TGTGCCTGGCTAAACCGTGTCTCTGGAAACACCATATATTTT. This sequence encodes CAWLNRVSGNTIYF. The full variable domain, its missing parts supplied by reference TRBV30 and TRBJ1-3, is SQTIHQWPATLVQPVGSPLSLECTVEGTSNPNLYWYRQAAGRGLQLLFYSVGIGQISSEVPQNLSASRPQDRQFILSSKKLLLSDSGFYLCAWLNRVSGNTIYFGEGSWLTVV.

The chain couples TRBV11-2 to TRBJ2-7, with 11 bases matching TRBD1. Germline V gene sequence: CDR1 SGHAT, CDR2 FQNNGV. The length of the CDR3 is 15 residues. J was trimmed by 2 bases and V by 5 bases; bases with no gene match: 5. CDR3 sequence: CASSGGTGGPYEQYF. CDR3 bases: TGTGCCAGCAGCGGCGGGACAGGGGGACCCTACGAGCAGTACTTC.

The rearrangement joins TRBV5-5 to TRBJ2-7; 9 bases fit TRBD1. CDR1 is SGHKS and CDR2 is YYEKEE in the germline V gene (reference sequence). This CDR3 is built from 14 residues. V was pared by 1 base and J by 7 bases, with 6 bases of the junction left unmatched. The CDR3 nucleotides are TGTGCCAGCAGCTTGCCGACAGGGGGTAAGGAGCAGTACTTC. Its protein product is CASSLPTGGKEQYF.

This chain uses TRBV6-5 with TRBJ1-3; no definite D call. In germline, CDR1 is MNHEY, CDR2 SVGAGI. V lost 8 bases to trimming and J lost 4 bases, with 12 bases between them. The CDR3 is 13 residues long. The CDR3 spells CASSETIGNTIYF. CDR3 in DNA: TGTGCCAGCTCCGAAACTATCGGAAACACCATATATTTT.

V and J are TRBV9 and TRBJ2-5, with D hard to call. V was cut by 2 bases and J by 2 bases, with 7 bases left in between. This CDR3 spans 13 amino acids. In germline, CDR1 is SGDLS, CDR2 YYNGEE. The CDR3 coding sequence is TGTGCCAGCAGCGTCAAGGGACAAGAGACCCAGTACTTC. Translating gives CASSVKGQETQYF.

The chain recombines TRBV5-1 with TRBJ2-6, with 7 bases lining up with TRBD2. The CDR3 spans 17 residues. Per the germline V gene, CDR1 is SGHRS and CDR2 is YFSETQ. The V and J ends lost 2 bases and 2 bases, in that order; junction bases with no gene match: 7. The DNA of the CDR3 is TGCGCCAGCAGCTTTCTGATGGCGGGAGCTGGGGCCAACGTCCTGACTTTC. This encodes CASSFLMAGAGANVLTF.